The 17 T cell receptor beta chains presented below share a single source sample, sequenced in a study of identical twins (dated by TCRdb to about 2016). Libraries came from 5' RACE. TCRdb lists the instrument as Illumina HiSeq 2000. In-frame beta chains were kept once TCRdb had trimmed the public reads at Q25 with fastp and called clones with MiXCR. Under each unique CDR3 protein, matching rows form one entry showing the most common genes and DNA. The sample table contains 450,000 or so distinct CDR3 sequences; only one count was recorded for 12% to 15% of them. Of the sample, around 0.48% is held by the ten largest clones. This same sample was also part of a study on yellow fever vaccine responses in identical twins.

The sequencing input was CD4+ T cells sorted from blood. All receptors derive from a woman under 30 in good health.

V usage is TRBV5-4 and J usage is TRBJ2-2; possibly TRBD2 for D (6 bases). The CDR3 is 16 amino acids. Deletions cut 5 bases from V and 0 bases from J, with 14 bases between. Germline CDR1 and CDR2: SGHNT and YYREEE (reference sequence). The CDR3 region is CASSGVGGANTGELFF. CDR3 nucleotides: TGTGCCAGCAGTGGCGTTGGCGGGGCGAACACCGGGGAGCTGTTTTTT.

This rearrangement joins TRBV11-1 to TRBJ2-2; tentatively, D is TRBD2 (6 bases). Germline-derived CDR1 and CDR2 are SGHAT and FQDESV (reference sequence). Trimming took 1 base from V and 1 from J, leaving 16 bases between them. The CDR3 extends over 18 amino acids. CDR3 sequence (DNA): TGTGCCAGCAGCTTAGAGTTCGGCGGGAAGGGGAACACCGGGGAGCTGTTTTTT. It specifies CASSLEFGGKGNTGELFF.

Concerning this clonotype: The germline gene is not matched at one end of the junction; a read error may be the cause. The chain has TRBV7-7 and TRBJ2-1, with D perhaps TRBD1 (7 bases). CDR1 and CDR2 (germline): SSHAT, FNYEAQ (reference sequence). This CDR3 spans 16 amino acids. The CDR3 protein is CASSLGGRAGYNEQFF. The CDR3, as DNA: TGTGCTAGCAGCTTAGGGGGCAGGGCGGGGTACAATGAGCAGTTCTTC.

The chain uses TRBV12-5 and TRBJ2-3; D might be TRBD1 (7 bases). Trimming removed 7 bases from V and 5 bases from J, with 19 bases in between. This CDR3 has 15 amino acids. Germline loops: CDR1 LGHNT, CDR2 FRNRAP. The CDR3 is CASAEGQIGKDTQYF. CDR3 coding DNA: TGTGCTAGTGCGGAGGGACAGATCGGAAAAGATACGCAGTATTTT.

V is TRBV7-2 and J is TRBJ2-5; 8 nucleotides agree with TRBD2. The germline V gene has CDR1 SGHTA and CDR2 FQGNSA. The V segment lost 5 bases and the J segment 2 bases; nucleotides outside the gene matches: 7. The CDR3 loop spans 15 amino acids. The CDR3 loop is CASSRKTSEQETQYF. CDR3 DNA sequence: TGTGCCAGCAGCAGAAAGACTAGCGAACAAGAGACCCAGTACTTC.

The chain couples TRBV9 to TRBJ2-7; D remains ambiguous. The ends were cut back, 0 bases at V and 2 bases at J, with 9 bases in the middle. CDR3 length: 14 amino acids. CDR1 is SGDLS and CDR2 is YYNGEE in the germline V gene. The CDR3 nucleotides are TGTGCCAGCAGCGTAGGAGAACCGACCTACGAGCAGTACTTC. Translated: CASSVGEPTYEQYF.

The CDR3 sequence is CASSQGKGDTQYF. CDR3 DNA sequence: TGTGCCAGCAGCCAAGGTAAAGGAGATACGCAGTATTTT. V gene TRBV4-2 combines with J gene TRBJ2-3, with D unresolved. In germline, CDR1 is LGHNA, CDR2 YNFKEQ. The V end was cut by 1 base, the J end by 5 bases, with 7 bases between. The CDR3 runs to 13 residues.

On this clonotype: This may be a read error, as it is one base from a much larger clone. The chain links TRBV3-1 to TRBJ2-7; the D gene is possibly TRBD1 (7 bases). The V end was cut by 4 bases, the J end by 1 base, with 20 bases between. The length of the CDR3 is 17 residues. Germline CDR1 is LGHDT and CDR2 is YNNKEL (reference sequence). In DNA form, the CDR3 reads TGTGCCAGCAGCCGGACGGGAGAGGGGGCAGGATCCTACGAGCAGTACTTC. This encodes CASSRTGEGAGSYEQYF.

This clonotype was seen only a few times. The chain links TRBV20-1 to TRBJ2-1; no firm D call. The V gene's germline CDR1 is DFQATT and CDR2 SNEGSKA (reference sequence). Deletions cut 3 bases from V and 8 bases from J, with 5 bases between. This CDR3 region has 10 residues. The CDR3 reads CSARVHEQFF. The CDR3 nucleotides read TGCAGTGCTAGGGTCCATGAGCAGTTCTTC.

This chain uses TRBV6-5 with TRBJ1-1; D unclear. The CDR3 loop spans 14 amino acids. Per the germline V gene, CDR1 is MNHEY and CDR2 is SVGAGI. V lost 0 bases and J lost 0, with 5 bases in between. Written as DNA, the CDR3 is TGTGCCAGCAGTTACTCGACTCTGAACACTGAAGCTTTCTTT. Translating it yields CASSYSTLNTEAFF.

This clonotype was picked up a small number of times. V is TRBV24-1 and J is TRBJ2-2, with 7 positions matching TRBD1. The V gene's germline CDR1 is KGHDR and CDR2 SFDVKD. J was trimmed by 2 bases and V by 6 bases; bases with no gene match: 5. CDR3 length: 15 residues. The CDR3 loop reads CATSPGTVNTGELFF. In DNA form, the CDR3 reads TGTGCCACCAGTCCCGGGACAGTTAACACCGGGGAGCTGTTTTTT.

This clonotype was recorded a few times. This chain links TRBV3-1 with TRBJ1-1; possible D gene TRBD1, 6 bases. V lost 6 bases and J 0 bases, leaving 11 bases between the germline ends. Per germline, CDR1 LGHDT and CDR2 YNNKEL (reference sequence). The CDR3 contains 14 residues. The CDR3 sequence: CASSVGQLNTEAFF. The CDR3 DNA follows: TGTGCCAGCAGTGTCGGACAGTTGAACACTGAAGCTTTCTTT.

This clonotype occurred once. V usage is TRBV20-1 and J usage is TRBJ2-1; D perhaps matches TRBD2 (6 bases). V lost 3 bases, J lost 9 bases, and 12 bases lay in between. This CDR3 is built from 12 residues. Germline V gene sequence: CDR1 DFQATT, CDR2 SNEGSKA (reference sequence). The CDR3 DNA is TGCAGTGCTAGCACCTCTAGCGTTGAGCAGTTCTTC. The encoded protein is CSASTSSVEQFF.

The J gene is TRBJ2-3, the V gene TRBV6-2 or TRBV6-3; D gene unclear. CDR3 length: 15 amino acids. The germline gives CDR1 MNHEY, CDR2 SVGEGT. V gave up 0 bases and J gave up 0 bases, with 7 bases separating them. The CDR3 nucleotides read TGTGCCAGCAGTTACTCCGCAGGTAGCACAGATACGCAGTATTTT. Translation gives CASSYSAGSTDTQYF.

This rearrangement joins TRBV24-1 to TRBJ2-1, with a tentative D call TRBD1 (6 bases). The CDR3 contains 14 residues. The germline CDR1 and CDR2 sequences are KGHDR and SFDVKD. Trimming left V 5 bases short and J 6 bases short, with 13 bases between. CDR3 nucleotides: TGTGCCACCAGTGGAGGGGGACACGGCAATGAGCAGTTCTTC. This sequence encodes CATSGGGHGNEQFF.

The chain combines TRBV10-2 with TRBJ2-1, with a possible D match to TRBD1 (7 bases). V was clipped by 0 bases and J by 5 bases, with 17 bases between them. CDR1 WSHSY and CDR2 SAAADI come from the germline V gene. The CDR3 length is 17 residues. CDR3 nucleotide sequence: TGCGCCAGCAGTGAGTCCCCAGGGGGGACAGCACACAATGAGCAGTTCTTC. This codes for CASSESPGGTAHNEQFF.

This rearrangement joins TRBV6-5 to TRBJ1-1, with D hard to call. CDR3 length: 10 residues. CDR1 and CDR2 (germline): MNHEY, SVGAGI. V lost 6 bases and J 7 bases, leaving 6 bases between the germline ends. The CDR3 loop is CASRVGEAFF. CDR3 nucleotide sequence: TGTGCCAGCAGGGTCGGTGAAGCTTTCTTT.